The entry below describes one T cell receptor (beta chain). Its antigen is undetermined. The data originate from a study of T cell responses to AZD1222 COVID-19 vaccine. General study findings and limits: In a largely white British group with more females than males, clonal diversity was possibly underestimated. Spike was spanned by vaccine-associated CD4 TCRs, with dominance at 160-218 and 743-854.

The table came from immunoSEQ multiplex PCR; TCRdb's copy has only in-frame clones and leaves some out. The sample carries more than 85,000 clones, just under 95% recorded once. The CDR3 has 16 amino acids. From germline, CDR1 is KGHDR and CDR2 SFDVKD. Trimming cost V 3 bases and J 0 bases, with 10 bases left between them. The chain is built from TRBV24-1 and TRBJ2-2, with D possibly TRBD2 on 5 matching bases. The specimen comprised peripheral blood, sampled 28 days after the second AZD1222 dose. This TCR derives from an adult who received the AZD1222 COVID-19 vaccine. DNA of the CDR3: TGTGCCACCAGTGATCCGGACTCCCCGAACACCGGGGAGCTGTTTTTT. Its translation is CATSDPDSPNTGELFF.